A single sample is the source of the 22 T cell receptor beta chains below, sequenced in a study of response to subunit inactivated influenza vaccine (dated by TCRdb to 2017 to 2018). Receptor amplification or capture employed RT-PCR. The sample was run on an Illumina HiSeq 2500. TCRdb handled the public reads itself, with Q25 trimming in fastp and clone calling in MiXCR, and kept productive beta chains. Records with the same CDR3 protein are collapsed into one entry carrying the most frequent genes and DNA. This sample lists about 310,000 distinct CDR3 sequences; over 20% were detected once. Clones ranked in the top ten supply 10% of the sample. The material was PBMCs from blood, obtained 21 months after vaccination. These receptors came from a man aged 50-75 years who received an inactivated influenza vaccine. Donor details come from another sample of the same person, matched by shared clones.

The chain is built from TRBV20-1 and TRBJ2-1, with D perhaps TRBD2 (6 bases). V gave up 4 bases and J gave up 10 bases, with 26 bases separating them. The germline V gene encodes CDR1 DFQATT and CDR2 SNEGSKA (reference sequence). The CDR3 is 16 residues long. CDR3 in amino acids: CSATGLRLGDFLEQFF. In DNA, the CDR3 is TGCAGTGCTACCGGGCTGCGACTAGGGGACTTTCTGGAGCAGTTCTTC.

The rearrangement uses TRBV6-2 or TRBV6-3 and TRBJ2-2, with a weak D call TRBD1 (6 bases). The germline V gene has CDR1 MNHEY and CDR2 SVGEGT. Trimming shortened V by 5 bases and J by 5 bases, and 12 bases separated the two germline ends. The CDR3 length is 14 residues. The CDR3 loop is CASSIHTGTGELFF. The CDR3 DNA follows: TGTGCCAGCAGTATCCATACAGGGACCGGGGAGCTGTTTTTT.

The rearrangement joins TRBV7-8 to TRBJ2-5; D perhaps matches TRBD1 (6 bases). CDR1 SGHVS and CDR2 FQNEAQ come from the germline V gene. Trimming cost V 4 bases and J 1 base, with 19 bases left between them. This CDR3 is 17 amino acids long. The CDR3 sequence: CASSSEPGHRAQETQYF. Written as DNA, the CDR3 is TGTGCCAGCAGCTCGGAACCGGGACACCGGGCCCAAGAGACCCAGTACTTC.

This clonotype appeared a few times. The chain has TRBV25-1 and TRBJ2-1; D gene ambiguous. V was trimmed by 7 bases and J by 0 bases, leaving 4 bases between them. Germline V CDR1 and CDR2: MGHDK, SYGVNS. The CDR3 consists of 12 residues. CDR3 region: CASTSSYNEQFF. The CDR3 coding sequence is TGTGCCAGCACGAGCTCCTACAATGAGCAGTTCTTC.

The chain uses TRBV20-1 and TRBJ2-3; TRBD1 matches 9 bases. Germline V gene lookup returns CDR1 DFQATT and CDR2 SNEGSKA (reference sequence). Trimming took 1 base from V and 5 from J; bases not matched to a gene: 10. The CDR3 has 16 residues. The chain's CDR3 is CSARVGQGRGVDTQYF. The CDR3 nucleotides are TGCAGTGCTAGAGTCGGACAGGGGAGAGGTGTAGATACGCAGTATTTT.

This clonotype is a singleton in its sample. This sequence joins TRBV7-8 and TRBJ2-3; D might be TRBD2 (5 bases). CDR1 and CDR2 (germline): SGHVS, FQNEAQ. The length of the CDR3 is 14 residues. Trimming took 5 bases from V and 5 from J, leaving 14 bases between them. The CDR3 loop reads CASSTAVRGDTQYF. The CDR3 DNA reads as TGTGCCAGCAGCACAGCAGTCCGGGGAGATACGCAGTATTTT. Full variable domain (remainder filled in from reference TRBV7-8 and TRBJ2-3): GAGVSQSPRYKVAKRGQDVALRCDPISGHVSLFWYQQALGQGPEFLTYFQNEAQLDKSGLPSDRFFAERPEGSVSTLKIQRTQQEDSAVYLCASSTAVRGDTQYFGPGTRLTVL.

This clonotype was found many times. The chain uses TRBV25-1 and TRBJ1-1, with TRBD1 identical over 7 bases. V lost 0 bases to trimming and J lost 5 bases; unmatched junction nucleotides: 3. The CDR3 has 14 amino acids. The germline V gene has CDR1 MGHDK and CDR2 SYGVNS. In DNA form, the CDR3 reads TGTGCCAGCAGTGAATACAGGGGGAGTACTGAAGCTTTCTTT. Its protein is CASSEYRGSTEAFF.

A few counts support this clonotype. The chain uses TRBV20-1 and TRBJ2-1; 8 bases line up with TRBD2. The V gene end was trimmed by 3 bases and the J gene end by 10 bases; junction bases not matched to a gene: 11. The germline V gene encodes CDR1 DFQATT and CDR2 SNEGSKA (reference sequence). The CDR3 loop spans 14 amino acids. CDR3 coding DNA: TGCAGTGCTAGGTCCAGCGGGAGTCTGAAGGAGCAGTTCTTC. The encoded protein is CSARSSGSLKEQFF.

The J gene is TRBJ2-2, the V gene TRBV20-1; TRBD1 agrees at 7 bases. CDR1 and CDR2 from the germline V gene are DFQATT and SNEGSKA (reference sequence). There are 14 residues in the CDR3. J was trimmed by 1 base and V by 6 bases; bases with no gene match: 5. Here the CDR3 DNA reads TGCAGTGCGCAAAGACAGGGGAACACCGGGGAGCTGTTTTTT. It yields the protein CSAQRQGNTGELFF.

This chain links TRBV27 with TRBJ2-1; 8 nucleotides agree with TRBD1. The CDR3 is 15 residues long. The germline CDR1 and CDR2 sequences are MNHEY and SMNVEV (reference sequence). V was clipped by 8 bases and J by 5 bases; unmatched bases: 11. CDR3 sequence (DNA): TGTGCCAGCGCCGACAGGGGCCATCCTAACAATGAGCAGTTCTTC. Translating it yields CASADRGHPNNEQFF.

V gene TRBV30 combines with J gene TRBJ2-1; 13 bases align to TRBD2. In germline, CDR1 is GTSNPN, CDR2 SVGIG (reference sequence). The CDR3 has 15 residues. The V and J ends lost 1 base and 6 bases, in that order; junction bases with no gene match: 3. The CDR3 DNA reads TGTGCCTGGAGTGCTGGACTAGCGGGAGCCAATGAGCAGTTCTTC. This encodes CAWSAGLAGANEQFF.

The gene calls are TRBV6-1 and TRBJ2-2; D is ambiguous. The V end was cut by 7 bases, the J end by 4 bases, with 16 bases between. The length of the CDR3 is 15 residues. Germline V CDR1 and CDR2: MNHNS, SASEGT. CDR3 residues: CASTADDLSTGELFF. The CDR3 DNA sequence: TGTGCCAGCACGGCAGACGATTTGAGCACCGGGGAGCTGTTTTTT.

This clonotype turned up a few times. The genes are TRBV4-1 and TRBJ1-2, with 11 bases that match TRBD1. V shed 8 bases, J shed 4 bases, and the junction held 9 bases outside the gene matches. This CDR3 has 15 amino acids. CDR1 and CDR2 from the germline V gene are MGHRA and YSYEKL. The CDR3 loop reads CASGLGTGGPYGYTF. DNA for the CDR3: TGCGCCAGCGGTTTGGGGACAGGGGGTCCCTATGGCTACACCTTC.

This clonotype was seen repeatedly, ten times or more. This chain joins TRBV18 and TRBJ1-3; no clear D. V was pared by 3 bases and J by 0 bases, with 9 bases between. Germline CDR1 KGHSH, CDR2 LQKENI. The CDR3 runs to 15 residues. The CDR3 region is CASSPRESSGNTIYF. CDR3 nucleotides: TGTGCCAGCTCACCTCGCGAGAGCTCTGGAAACACCATATATTTT.

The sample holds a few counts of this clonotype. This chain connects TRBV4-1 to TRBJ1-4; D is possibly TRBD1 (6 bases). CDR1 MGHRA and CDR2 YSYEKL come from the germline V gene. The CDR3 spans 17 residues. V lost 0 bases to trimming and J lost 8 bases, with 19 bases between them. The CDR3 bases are TGCGCCAGCAGCCAAGAACGGGGGCTGGGGAAAAAGGAAAAACTGTTTTTT. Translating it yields CASSQERGLGKKEKLFF.

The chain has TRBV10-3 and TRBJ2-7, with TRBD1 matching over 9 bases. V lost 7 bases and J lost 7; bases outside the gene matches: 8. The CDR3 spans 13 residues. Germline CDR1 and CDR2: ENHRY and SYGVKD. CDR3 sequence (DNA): TGTGCCATCAAGGAGGGGACAGGGAATGAGCAGTACTTC. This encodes CAIKEGTGNEQYF.

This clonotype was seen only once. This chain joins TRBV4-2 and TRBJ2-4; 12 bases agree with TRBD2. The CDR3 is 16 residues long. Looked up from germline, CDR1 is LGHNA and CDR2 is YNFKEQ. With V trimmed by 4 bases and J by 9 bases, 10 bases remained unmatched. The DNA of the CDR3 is TGTGCCAGCAGCCCGACTAGCGGGGGCCGTGGGGCCATTCAGTACTTC. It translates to CASSPTSGGRGAIQYF.

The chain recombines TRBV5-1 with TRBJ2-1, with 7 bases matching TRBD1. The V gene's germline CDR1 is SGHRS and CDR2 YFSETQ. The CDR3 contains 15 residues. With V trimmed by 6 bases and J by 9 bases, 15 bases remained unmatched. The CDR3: CASKRQGGLGGEQFF. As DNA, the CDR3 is TGCGCCAGCAAAAGACAGGGCGGGTTGGGCGGTGAGCAGTTCTTC.

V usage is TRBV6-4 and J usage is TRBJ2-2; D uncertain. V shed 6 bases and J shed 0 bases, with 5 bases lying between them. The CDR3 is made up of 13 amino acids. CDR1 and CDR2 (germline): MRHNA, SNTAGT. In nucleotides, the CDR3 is TGTGCCAGCAGCCGAACGAACACCGGGGAGCTGTTTTTT. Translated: CASSRTNTGELFF.

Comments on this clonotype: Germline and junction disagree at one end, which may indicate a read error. The CDR3 nucleotides are TGTGCCAGCTCACCAGCAGGACTAAACACTGCAGCTTTCTTT. Protein product: CASSPAGLNTAAFF. J is TRBJ1-1 and V is TRBV18, with D uncertain. The CDR3 extends over 14 amino acids. Germline V gene data show CDR1 as KGHSH and CDR2 as LQKENI.

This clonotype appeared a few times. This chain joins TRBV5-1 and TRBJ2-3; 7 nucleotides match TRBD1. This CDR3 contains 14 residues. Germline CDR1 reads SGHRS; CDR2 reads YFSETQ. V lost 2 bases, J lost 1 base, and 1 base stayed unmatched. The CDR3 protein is CASSLRGRTDTQYF. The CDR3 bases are TGCGCCAGCAGCTTAAGGGGGCGCACAGATACGCAGTATTTT.

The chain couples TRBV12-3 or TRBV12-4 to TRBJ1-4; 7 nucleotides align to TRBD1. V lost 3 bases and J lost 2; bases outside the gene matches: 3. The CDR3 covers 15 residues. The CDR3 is CASSFPTGTNEKLFF. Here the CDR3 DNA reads TGTGCCAGCAGTTTCCCGACAGGGACTAATGAAAAACTGTTTTTT.